This T cell receptor beta chain was obtained from a study of T cell responses to AZD1222 COVID-19 vaccine. Overall study results and limits: Elevations in Spike-specific TCR breadth and depth followed administration of two AZD1222 doses. Repertoires were sampled only after the peak T cell response. Vaccine-associated CD4 TCRs ranged over spike, dominating at 160-218 and 743-854.

Notes on this clone: Its antigen is still unknown.

Measured with immunoSEQ multiplex PCR; TCRdb has only the in-frame clones, and not every one. The profile shows about 110,000 clones, approximately 94% of them singletons. Second-dose groups at about 4 or about 12 weeks were pooled. The germline gives CDR1 SGHAT, CDR2 FQNNGV. The V gene lost 5 bases and the J gene lost 6 bases, with 13 bases spanning the gap. The CDR3 contains 14 residues. Sequences were derived from peripheral blood, sampled 28 days after the second AZD1222 dose. The TCR sequence derives from an adult who received the AZD1222 COVID-19 vaccine. V gene TRBV11-2 combines with J gene TRBJ1-4, with D perhaps matching TRBD1 (5 bases). CDR3 in DNA: TGTGCCAGCAGCCGACAGCGCGGATATGAAAAACTGTTTTTT. It specifies CASSRQRGYEKLFF.